Listed below are T cell receptor beta chains from one sample, sequenced in a study of blood T cell repertoires in COVID-19. TCRdb's copy holds only in-frame clones and misses some; the assay was immunoSEQ multiplex PCR. The repertoire holds about 180,000 clones, with 80% to 90% as singletons. Sequencing was performed on peripheral blood. The receptors stem from a man aged 55-75 years with acute or convalescent COVID-19. Each CDR3 is given without its conserved first and last residue. Each record gives: J gene, CDR3 length, V gene, CDR3 protein.

>TRBJ1-1|11|TRBV18
ASSDGQGIGAF
>TRBJ2-5|11|TRBV7-2
ASSPIYGETQY
>TRBJ2-7|14|TRBV6-6
ASSYSSTIAPYEQY
>TRBJ1-4|11|TRBV2
ASSGEAGGKLF
>TRBJ1-5|11|TRBV2
ASRREDNQPQH
>TRBJ1-3|12|TRBV27
ASTSLSTGNTIY
>TRBJ2-6|13|TRBV29-1
SVEDFGSGANVLT
>TRBJ2-2|11|TRBV2
ASTSARTGELF
>TRBJ2-3|13|TRBV24-1
ATSDWTGQADTQY
>TRBJ1-4|11|TRBV2
ASTDRGPRKLF
>TRBJ2-3|14|TRBV5-1
ASSPGLAGGRDTQY
>TRBJ1-1|13|TRBV4-2
ASSQDPDAAAGAF
>TRBJ2-1|10|TRBV6-6
ASSPRVDEQF
>TRBJ2-7|11|TRBV6-5
ASLDRVFYEQY
>TRBJ1-1|14|TRBV7-6
ASSRRTGAKGTEAF
>TRBJ2-1|12|TRBV6-2/TRBV6-3
ASSPSGRANEQF
>TRBJ2-1|14|TRBV3-1/TRBV3-2
ASSHTSGSSYNEQF
>TRBJ2-3|15|TRBV7-6
ASSLRPGQGGTDTQY
>TRBJ2-5|15|TRBV28
ASSLAGNFLYQETQY
>TRBJ1-6|13|TRBV29-1
SVRPTAGDNSPLH
>TRBJ1-2|12|TRBV7-8
ASSNRGGIYGYT
>TRBJ2-7|14|TRBV7-2
ASSLSWASGDYEQY
>TRBJ1-5|13|TRBV6-2/TRBV6-3
ASSPDRYSNQPQH
>TRBJ1-3|10|TRBV3-1/TRBV3-2
ASSQAQNTIY
>TRBJ2-7|11|TRBV19
ASAPGQGTEQY
>TRBJ2-5|13|TRBV5-5
ASRSAGAEIETQY
>TRBJ1-3|16|TRBV19
ASSSGGSRVGSGNTIY
>TRBJ2-7|14|TRBV29-1
SVVMGIDRSSYEQY
>TRBJ1-5|16|TRBV2
ASSELGTGTGTNQPQH
>TRBJ2-7|12|TRBV25-1
ASHNQRLAYEQY
>TRBJ2-5|11|TRBV10-3
ATSRQGGETQY
>TRBJ2-2|12|TRBV11-2
ASRGQARTGELF
>TRBJ2-7|10|TRBV28
ASKSADYEQY
>TRBJ2-1|12|TRBV24-1
ATSARGGNNEQF
>TRBJ2-3|16|TRBV10-3
AISERGLAGGGTDTQY
>TRBJ2-1|12|TRBV5-6
ASSLAGGRREQF
>TRBJ1-2|11|TRBV9
ASSVDPVYGYT
>TRBJ2-1|13|TRBV6-5
ASSFPGLAGNEQF
>TRBJ1-5|13|TRBV2
ASKVEGGSNQPQH
>TRBJ1-1|13|TRBV19
ASRTRTGVVTEAF
>TRBJ2-5|12|TRBV6-6
ASSSGTGKETQY
>TRBJ1-4|16|TRBV14
ASSLHRGEVATNEKLF
>TRBJ1-1|15|TRBV27
ASSRLDRAGMNTEAF
>TRBJ2-1|13|TRBV19
ASSIGLAVYNEQF
>TRBJ1-5|14|TRBV28
ASSPRGQGAIQPQH
>TRBJ1-2|13|TRBV23-1
ASSQSGIPDYGYT
>TRBJ2-1|14|TRBV6-1
ASSERALAGGNEQF
>TRBJ1-5|9|TRBV7-8
AAGGNQPQH
>TRBJ2-1|14|TRBV7-3
ASSLTPSGSRDEQF
>TRBJ2-1|11|TRBV6-6
ASRAGELNEQF
>TRBJ2-1|13|TRBV5-1
ASSWDSVRYNEQF
>TRBJ2-1|14|TRBV7-3
ASSSRTSGRYNEQF